These T cell receptor beta chains were read from a single sample in a study of CD8+ T cells in alopecia areata. Sequencing used immunoSEQ multiplex PCR; TCRdb keeps in-frame clones, though not all of them. The top ten hold around 20% of the sample, which has 60,000 to 90,000 clones, 60% to 70% seen once. The source was CD8+ T cells sorted from blood, collected at week 24, from a patient treated with tofacitinib. The source of these receptors is a human donor with alopecia areata. Both conserved end residues are part of each CDR3. The order of the fields is clone size, CDR3 length, V gene, D gene, J gene, CDR3 DNA, CDR3 protein. The D gene is left open where the match is weak. Rows give clone size only sometimes, using once, few, many, or a class for an expanded clone.

clone size: NA
CDR3 length: 12
V gene: TRBV6-5
D gene: NA
J gene: TRBJ2-1
CDR3 DNA: TGTGCCAGCCGGGACGTATTCTATGAGCAGTTCTTC
CDR3 protein: CASRDVFYEQFF

clone size: NA
CDR3 length: 14
V gene: TRBV9
D gene: TRBD1
J gene: TRBJ1-4
CDR3 DNA: TGTGCCAGCAGCGCGGACAGGGAAGAAGAAAAACTGTTTTTT
CDR3 protein: CASSADREEEKLFF

clone size: few
CDR3 length: 13
V gene: TRBV11-2
D gene: NA
J gene: TRBJ2-7
CDR3 DNA: TGTGCCAGCAGCTCCATAAATTCCTACGAGCAGTACTTC
CDR3 protein: CASSSINSYEQYF

clone size: medium-sized
CDR3 length: 15
V gene: TRBV7-9
D gene: TRBD1
J gene: TRBJ2-1
CDR3 DNA: TGTGCCAGCAGCTTACTGACAGGGGCAAATAATGAGCAGTTCTTC
CDR3 protein: CASSLLTGANNEQFF

clone size: NA
CDR3 length: 15
V gene: TRBV9
D gene: NA
J gene: TRBJ2-1
CDR3 DNA: TGTGCCAGCAGCGCCCGCCCCACTGGAGGCGATGAGCAGTTCTTC
CDR3 protein: CASSARPTGGDEQFF

clone size: NA
CDR3 length: 14
V gene: TRBV5-1
D gene: NA
J gene: TRBJ2-5
CDR3 DNA: TGCGCCAGCAGCTTGGAGTTGTACCAAGAGACCCAGTACTTC
CDR3 protein: CASSLELYQETQYF

clone size: NA
CDR3 length: 15
V gene: TRBV10-3
D gene: TRBD2
J gene: TRBJ2-3
CDR3 DNA: TGTGCCATCATGGGGACTAGCGGGGGCACAGATACGCAGTATTTT
CDR3 protein: CAIMGTSGGTDTQYF

clone size: NA
CDR3 length: 13
V gene: TRBV28
D gene: NA
J gene: TRBJ2-7
CDR3 DNA: TGTGCCAGCAGTCACTTGGGAGAATACGAGCAGTACTTC
CDR3 protein: CASSHLGEYEQYF

clone size: NA
CDR3 length: 15
V gene: TRBV28
D gene: TRBD1
J gene: TRBJ1-5
CDR3 DNA: TGTGCCAGCAGCCTGGGACAGGGGTTTCGTCAGCCCCAGCATTTT
CDR3 protein: CASSLGQGFRQPQHF

clone size: NA
CDR3 length: 15
V gene: TRBV7-9
D gene: NA
J gene: TRBJ2-5
CDR3 DNA: TGTGCCAGCAGCTCAACCTTGATGGTATGGGAGACCCAGTACTTC
CDR3 protein: CASSSTLMVWETQYF

clone size: NA
CDR3 length: 15
V gene: TRBV7-9
D gene: TRBD2
J gene: TRBJ2-1
CDR3 DNA: TGTGCCAGCAGACTAAGCGGGGGGATCTACAATGAGCAGTTCTTC
CDR3 protein: CASRLSGGIYNEQFF

clone size: few
CDR3 length: 14
V gene: TRBV4-1
D gene: TRBD1
J gene: TRBJ2-7
CDR3 DNA: TGCGCCAGCAGCTCCCGACAGGGGGCGTACGAGCAGTACTTC
CDR3 protein: CASSSRQGAYEQYF

clone size: NA
CDR3 length: 16
V gene: TRBV9
D gene: NA
J gene: TRBJ2-7
CDR3 DNA: TGTGCCAGCAGCGTGATGGGGGGGCCCTACTCCTACGAGCAGTACTTC
CDR3 protein: CASSVMGGPYSYEQYF

clone size: NA
CDR3 length: 16
V gene: TRBV5-1
D gene: NA
J gene: TRBJ2-7
CDR3 DNA: TGCGCCAGCAGCCCTCTTCTCGGGAGCCCTCTGGGGGAGCAGTACTTC
CDR3 protein: CASSPLLGSPLGEQYF

clone size: NA
CDR3 length: 14
V gene: TRBV30
D gene: TRBD2
J gene: TRBJ2-3
CDR3 DNA: TGTGCCTGGCGGACTAGCGGTAGCACAGATACGCAGTATTTT
CDR3 protein: CAWRTSGSTDTQYF

clone size: NA
CDR3 length: 17
V gene: TRBV4-1
D gene: NA
J gene: TRBJ2-6
CDR3 DNA: TGCGCCAGCAGCCAAGCCCCAGGGTCCCCTGGGGCCAACGTCCTGACTTTC
CDR3 protein: CASSQAPGSPGANVLTF

clone size: NA
CDR3 length: 15
V gene: TRBV6-4
D gene: NA
J gene: TRBJ2-1
CDR3 DNA: TGTGCCAGCAGTGACCTAGGGGGGTCCTACAATGAGCAGTTCTTC
CDR3 protein: CASSDLGGSYNEQFF

clone size: NA
CDR3 length: 15
V gene: TRBV11-2
D gene: NA
J gene: TRBJ2-5
CDR3 DNA: TGTGCCAGCAGCTACCTGGACCTTTCTCAAGAGACCCAGTACTTC
CDR3 protein: CASSYLDLSQETQYF

clone size: few
CDR3 length: 13
V gene: TRBV27
D gene: TRBD1
J gene: TRBJ1-1
CDR3 DNA: TGTGCCAGCAGTTTCCGACAGGGGCTTGAAGCTTTCTTT
CDR3 protein: CASSFRQGLEAFF

clone size: NA
CDR3 length: 14
V gene: TRBV14
D gene: NA
J gene: TRBJ2-3
CDR3 DNA: TGTGCCAGCAGCCAAAGTCTAAGGGCAGATACGCAGTATTTT
CDR3 protein: CASSQSLRADTQYF

clone size: once
CDR3 length: 11
V gene: TRBV9
D gene: NA
J gene: TRBJ2-1
CDR3 DNA: TGTGCCAGCAGCGTAGCTTCTGAGCAGTTCTTC
CDR3 protein: CASSVASEQFF

clone size: NA
CDR3 length: 13
V gene: TRBV30
D gene: NA
J gene: TRBJ2-7
CDR3 DNA: TGTGCCTGGAGTGCGGACACGACCTACGAGCAGTACTTC
CDR3 protein: CAWSADTTYEQYF

clone size: once
CDR3 length: 11
V gene: TRBV27
D gene: TRBD2
J gene: TRBJ2-1
CDR3 DNA: TGTGCCACCGGGGGGGGGAATGAGCAGTTCTTC
CDR3 protein: CATGGGNEQFF

clone size: NA
CDR3 length: 14
V gene: TRBV27
D gene: NA
J gene: TRBJ1-5
CDR3 DNA: TGTGCCAGCAGTTTCGGGGTTCCTAATCAGCCCCAGCATTTT
CDR3 protein: CASSFGVPNQPQHF

clone size: NA
CDR3 length: 13
V gene: TRBV30
D gene: NA
J gene: TRBJ2-2
CDR3 DNA: TGTGCCTGGAGCGGGAGTCCGGCCGGGGAGCTGTTTTTT
CDR3 protein: CAWSGSPAGELFF

clone size: NA
CDR3 length: 16
V gene: TRBV4-3
D gene: NA
J gene: TRBJ1-6
CDR3 DNA: TGCGCCAGCAGCCAAGATCCGGGGGCAGGTAGTTCACCCCTCCACTTT
CDR3 protein: CASSQDPGAGSSPLHF

clone size: NA
CDR3 length: 17
V gene: TRBV4-1
D gene: TRBD2
J gene: TRBJ2-7
CDR3 DNA: TGCGCCAGCAGCCAAGAGCCTAGCGGGATGTTTGGCAACGAGCAGTACTTC
CDR3 protein: CASSQEPSGMFGNEQYF

clone size: NA
CDR3 length: 17
V gene: TRBV27
D gene: TRBD1
J gene: TRBJ1-3
CDR3 DNA: TGTGCCAGCAGTTCCGGGGACAGGGAAGGCAGTGGAAACACCATATATTTT
CDR3 protein: CASSSGDREGSGNTIYF

clone size: NA
CDR3 length: 15
V gene: TRBV6-5
D gene: TRBD1
J gene: TRBJ2-5
CDR3 DNA: TGTGCCAGCAGTTATCTGCCGGGACAGGGGGGAACCCAGTACTTC
CDR3 protein: CASSYLPGQGGTQYF

clone size: NA
CDR3 length: 17
V gene: TRBV7-2
D gene: TRBD2
J gene: TRBJ2-7
CDR3 DNA: TGTGCCAGCAGCTTAGACGCTAGCGGGGCCACGGCGGGCGAGCAGTACTTC
CDR3 protein: CASSLDASGATAGEQYF

clone size: once
CDR3 length: 12
V gene: TRBV5-6
D gene: NA
J gene: TRBJ1-5
CDR3 DNA: TGTGCCAGCAGTTATAGCAATCAGCCCCAGCATTTT
CDR3 protein: CASSYSNQPQHF

clone size: NA
CDR3 length: 13
V gene: TRBV7-9
D gene: TRBD1
J gene: TRBJ2-5
CDR3 DNA: TGTGCCAGCAGCAGACAGGGGGAAGAGACCCAGTACTTC
CDR3 protein: CASSRQGEETQYF

clone size: few
CDR3 length: 14
V gene: TRBV2
D gene: NA
J gene: TRBJ2-6
CDR3 DNA: TGTGCCAGCGACGACGCCTCTGGGGCCAACGTCCTGACTTTC
CDR3 protein: CASDDASGANVLTF

clone size: NA
CDR3 length: 14
V gene: TRBV15
D gene: TRBD1
J gene: TRBJ2-7
CDR3 DNA: TGTGCCACCAGCGGAGTGGGGACAGGCGGCGAGCAGTACTTC
CDR3 protein: CATSGVGTGGEQYF

clone size: many
CDR3 length: 15
V gene: TRBV5-4
D gene: TRBD1
J gene: TRBJ1-6
CDR3 DNA: TGTGCCAGCAGCTTGGGGGACAGTGCTAATTCACCCCTCCACTTT
CDR3 protein: CASSLGDSANSPLHF

clone size: NA
CDR3 length: 16
V gene: TRBV27
D gene: NA
J gene: TRBJ1-6
CDR3 DNA: TGTGCCAGCAGTTTGGCTTCCGGTTTAGGTAATTCACCCCTCCACTTT
CDR3 protein: CASSLASGLGNSPLHF

clone size: many
CDR3 length: 13
V gene: TRBV2
D gene: NA
J gene: TRBJ2-1
CDR3 DNA: TGTGCCAGCAGTGACACAGCATACAATGAGCAGTTCTTC
CDR3 protein: CASSDTAYNEQFF

clone size: NA
CDR3 length: 13
V gene: TRBV27
D gene: TRBD1
J gene: TRBJ1-5
CDR3 DNA: TGTGCCAGCAGTACACAGGGGCCCCAGCCCCAGCATTTT
CDR3 protein: CASSTQGPQPQHF

clone size: NA
CDR3 length: 11
V gene: TRBV6-5
D gene: TRBD2
J gene: TRBJ2-7
CDR3 DNA: TGTGCCAGCAGCCCGGGGGGGGAGCAGTACTTC
CDR3 protein: CASSPGGEQYF

clone size: NA
CDR3 length: 15
V gene: TRBV5-1
D gene: NA
J gene: TRBJ2-1
CDR3 DNA: TGCGCCAGCAGCACCGTCCCAGGGTCCTACAATGAGCAGTTCTTC
CDR3 protein: CASSTVPGSYNEQFF

clone size: NA
CDR3 length: 15
V gene: TRBV5-1
D gene: TRBD2
J gene: TRBJ2-2
CDR3 DNA: TGCGCCAGCAGCTTCCGGGGAGGGATGGACGGGGAGCTGTTTTTT
CDR3 protein: CASSFRGGMDGELFF

clone size: few
CDR3 length: 12
V gene: TRBV5-1
D gene: NA
J gene: TRBJ2-1
CDR3 DNA: TGCGCCAGCAGCTTGGCCTCCAATGAGCAGTTCTTC
CDR3 protein: CASSLASNEQFF

clone size: NA
CDR3 length: 14
V gene: TRBV6-5
D gene: TRBD2
J gene: TRBJ2-3
CDR3 DNA: TGTGCCACATGCAGCGGGGGGGATTTAGATACGCAGTATTTT
CDR3 protein: CATCSGGDLDTQYF

clone size: few
CDR3 length: 16
V gene: TRBV30
D gene: NA
J gene: TRBJ2-1
CDR3 DNA: TGTGCCTGGGGAGGTGGACACTCCACGGTATACAATGAGCAGTTCTTC
CDR3 protein: CAWGGGHSTVYNEQFF

clone size: NA
CDR3 length: 14
V gene: TRBV7-9
D gene: NA
J gene: TRBJ1-4
CDR3 DNA: TGTGCCAGCATCCGAACGGGGTTAAATGAAAAACTGTTTTTT
CDR3 protein: CASIRTGLNEKLFF

clone size: NA
CDR3 length: 15
V gene: TRBV5-1
D gene: TRBD2
J gene: TRBJ2-3
CDR3 DNA: TGCGCCAGCAGCTTGAGCGGGGGGTACACAGATACGCAGTATTTT
CDR3 protein: CASSLSGGYTDTQYF

clone size: NA
CDR3 length: 15
V gene: TRBV19
D gene: NA
J gene: TRBJ2-5
CDR3 DNA: TGTGCCAGTAGTGCAACGGACAGCGCCCAAGAGACCCAGTACTTC
CDR3 protein: CASSATDSAQETQYF

clone size: NA
CDR3 length: 13
V gene: TRBV9
D gene: NA
J gene: TRBJ2-7
CDR3 DNA: TGTGCCAGCAGCGTAGGTGAGAGGTACGAGCAGTACTTC
CDR3 protein: CASSVGERYEQYF

clone size: NA
CDR3 length: 13
V gene: TRBV7-2
D gene: NA
J gene: TRBJ1-5
CDR3 DNA: TGTGCCAGCAGCTTGTGGAGCAATCAGCCCCAGCATTTT
CDR3 protein: CASSLWSNQPQHF

clone size: few
CDR3 length: 12
V gene: TRBV5-5
D gene: NA
J gene: TRBJ2-1
CDR3 DNA: TGTGCCAGCAGCTTGGGTCACAATGAGCAGTTCTTC
CDR3 protein: CASSLGHNEQFF

clone size: NA
CDR3 length: 15
V gene: TRBV4-1
D gene: TRBD1
J gene: TRBJ1-1
CDR3 DNA: TGCGCCAGCAGCCGCGACAGGACAGGGGCCACTGAAGCTTTCTTT
CDR3 protein: CASSRDRTGATEAFF

clone size: few
CDR3 length: 19
V gene: TRBV7-2
D gene: TRBD2
J gene: TRBJ2-7
CDR3 DNA: TGTGCCAGCAGCCAAAGAATAGCGGGAGCCCTTCGGCATCCCTACGAGCAGTACTTC
CDR3 protein: CASSQRIAGALRHPYEQYF

clone size: NA
CDR3 length: 16
V gene: TRBV27
D gene: NA
J gene: TRBJ2-3
CDR3 DNA: TGTGCCAGCAGTCCAGGGGCGGTTTCTAGCACAGATACGCAGTATTTT
CDR3 protein: CASSPGAVSSTDTQYF